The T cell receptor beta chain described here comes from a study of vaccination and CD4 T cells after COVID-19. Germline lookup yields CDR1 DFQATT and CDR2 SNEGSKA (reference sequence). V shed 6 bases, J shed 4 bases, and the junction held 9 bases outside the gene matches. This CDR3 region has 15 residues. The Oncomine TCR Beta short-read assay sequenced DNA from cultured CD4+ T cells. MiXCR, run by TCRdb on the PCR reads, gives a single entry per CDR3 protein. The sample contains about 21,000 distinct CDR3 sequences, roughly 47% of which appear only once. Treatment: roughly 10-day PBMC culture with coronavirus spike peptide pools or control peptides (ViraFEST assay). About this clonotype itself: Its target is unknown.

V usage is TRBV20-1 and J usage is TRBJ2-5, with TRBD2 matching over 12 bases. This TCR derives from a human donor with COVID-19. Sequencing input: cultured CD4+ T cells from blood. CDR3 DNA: TGCAGTGCCCCGTCCCTAGCGGGGGGGGGAGAGACCCAGTACTTC. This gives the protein CSAPSLAGGGETQYF.